This T cell receptor (beta chain) originates from a study of graft-versus-host responses after intestinal transplantation. Study as a whole: Every transplant recipient was induced with anti-thymocyte globulin, then maintained on tacrolimus and steroids for roughly 3 years. General study findings and limits: Researchers found GvH clones in recipient marrow, and some showed up first in ileum or blood.

Points on this clone: Its target is unknown.

Per germline, CDR1 SNHLY and CDR2 FYNNEI. CDR3 length equals 14 residues. V lost 5 bases and J lost 0, with 8 bases in between. The protocol was immunoSEQ multiplex PCR, while the TCRdb copy is restricted to in-frame clones and leaves out a portion. The sample contains approximately 130,000 clones, 90% to 95% of which appear only once. The source was unstimulated CD4+ T cells sorted from spleen or lymph node cells, collected before intestinal transplant. The receptor was isolated from a human donor who received an intestinal transplant. The chain joins TRBV2 to TRBJ1-5; no reliable D call. The DNA for the CDR3 is TGTGCCAGCAGTCCCGACGGTAGCAATCAGCCCCAGCATTTT. This codes for CASSPDGSNQPQHF.